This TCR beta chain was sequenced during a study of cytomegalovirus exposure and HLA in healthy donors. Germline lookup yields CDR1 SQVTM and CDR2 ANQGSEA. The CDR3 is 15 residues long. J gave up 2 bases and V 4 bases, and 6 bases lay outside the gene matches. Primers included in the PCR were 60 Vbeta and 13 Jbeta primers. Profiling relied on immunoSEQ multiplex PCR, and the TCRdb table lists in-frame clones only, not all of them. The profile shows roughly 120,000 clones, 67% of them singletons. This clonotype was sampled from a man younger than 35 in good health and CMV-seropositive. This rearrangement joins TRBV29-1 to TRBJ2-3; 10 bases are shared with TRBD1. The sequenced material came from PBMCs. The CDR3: CSVVRQGALTDTQYF. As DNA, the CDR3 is TGCAGCGTTGTGCGACAGGGGGCACTCACAGATACGCAGTATTTT.